This passage covers 24 T cell receptor beta chains from one sample sequenced in a study of T cells in Graves' hyperthyroidism and ophthalmopathy (dated by TCRdb to between 2017 and 2020). Libraries were made using multiplex PCR. Data came from an Illumina HiSeq 2000. The TCR beta CDR3 regions were amplified from the RNA transcripts. For the first round of RT-PCR on the TCR CDR3, the HTBI primer set was used together with the Qiagen OneStep RT-PCR kit. TCRdb ran its own pipeline on the public reads, namely fastp trimming at Q25 and MiXCR clone calling, and kept in-frame beta chains. Duplicate CDR3 protein sequences are folded into a single record with the most common DNA and genes. The sample records 700,000 or so distinct CDR3 sequences, roughly 17% of which are singletons. The ten largest make up under 8.5% of the sample. Input material: blood. All receptors derive from a young man with Graves' hyperthyroidism.

The chain uses TRBV2 and TRBJ2-5; 8 nucleotides line up with TRBD2. J was trimmed by 3 bases and V by 10 bases; bases with no gene match: 10. This CDR3 contains 14 residues. Per the germline V gene, CDR1 is SNHLY and CDR2 is FYNNEI. The CDR3 here is CANGGGQLEETQYF. CDR3 nucleotides: TGTGCCAACGGGGGGGGTCAACTTGAAGAGACCCAGTACTTC.

Many counts were recorded for this clonotype. This chain joins TRBV6-1 and TRBJ2-7, with D unclear. This CDR3 has 14 amino acids. Trimming took 10 bases from V and 0 from J, leaving 16 bases between them. The germline V gene has CDR1 MNHNS and CDR2 SASEGT. CDR3 loop: CATPPLVSSYEQYF. CDR3 sequence (DNA): TGTGCCACCCCACCGCTAGTGAGCTCCTACGAGCAGTACTTC.

V gene TRBV20-1 combines with J gene TRBJ1-4, with D perhaps matching TRBD1 (5 bases). CDR3 length: 17 amino acids. The V end was cut by 0 bases, the J end by 0 bases, with 14 bases between. Germline V CDR1 and CDR2: DFQATT, SNEGSKA (reference sequence). The chain's CDR3 is CSARDPERGSTNEKLFF. The CDR3 nucleotides are TGCAGTGCTAGAGATCCAGAGAGGGGCTCAACTAATGAAAAACTGTTTTTT.

This clonotype turned up a few times. This chain joins TRBV2 and TRBJ2-1, with a tentative D call TRBD1 (6 bases). Between the trimmed V and J ends, which lost 6 bases and 1 base, there was a span of 10 bases. This CDR3 comprises 14 residues. In germline, CDR1 is SNHLY, CDR2 FYNNEI. This CDR3 reads CASSQGLSYNEQFF. CDR3 nucleotides: TGTGCCAGCAGCCAGGGGCTGTCCTACAATGAGCAGTTCTTC.

This clonotype occurred a few times. V and J are TRBV27 and TRBJ2-7; 12 bases align to TRBD2. This CDR3 region has 16 residues. J lost 3 bases, V lost 5 bases, and 8 bases had no gene match. Per the germline V gene, CDR1 is MNHEY and CDR2 is SMNVEV (reference sequence). The CDR3 here is CASSSETSGSRYEQYF. CDR3 in DNA: TGTGCCAGCAGTAGTGAGACTAGCGGGAGTCGCTACGAGCAGTACTTC.

This clonotype was observed at least ten times. V is TRBV28 and J is TRBJ2-7, with 8 bases lining up with TRBD1. Germline values: CDR1 MDHEN, CDR2 SYDVKM. CDR3 size: 15 residues. Germline trimming cut 3 bases from V and 2 bases from J; bases unmatched to any gene: 6. The CDR3, as DNA: TGTGCCAGCAGTTTGCGAGGACAGGGTCCCTACGAGCAGTACTTC. Its protein is CASSLRGQGPYEQYF.

This clonotype has ten or more counts. The J gene is TRBJ2-3, the V gene TRBV2; 8 bases match TRBD2. CDR3 length: 16 amino acids. CDR1 is SNHLY, CDR2 FYNNEI, per germline. The V segment lost 5 bases and the J segment 0 bases; nucleotides outside the gene matches: 7. CDR3 protein: CASSYRSGRSTDTQYF. In DNA form, the CDR3 reads TGTGCCAGCAGTTACAGGAGCGGGAGAAGCACAGATACGCAGTATTTT.

The J gene is TRBJ2-7, the V gene TRBV28; 10 positions agree with TRBD1. Trimming took 6 bases from V and 7 from J; bases not matched to a gene: 6. CDR1 is MDHEN and CDR2 is SYDVKM in the germline V gene. This CDR3 has 13 residues. The DNA of the CDR3 is TGTGCCAGCAGCTCGACAGGGGGCCAAGAGCAGTACTTC. It codes for CASSSTGGQEQYF.

The chain employs TRBV10-3 and TRBJ1-1; D is perhaps TRBD1 (6 bases). V was clipped by 5 bases and J by 0 bases, with 16 bases between them. There are 16 residues in the CDR3. Looked up from germline, CDR1 is ENHRY and CDR2 is SYGVKD. The CDR3 is CAISPTRGGMNTEAFF. CDR3 coding DNA: TGTGCCATCAGTCCAACCAGGGGAGGGATGAACACTGAAGCTTTCTTT.

This clonotype appeared a few times. The chain is built from TRBV5-1 and TRBJ2-1; D gene unclear. V lost 0 bases to trimming and J lost 7 bases, with 8 bases between them. The CDR3 is 13 amino acids. Per germline, CDR1 SGHRS and CDR2 YFSETQ. CDR3 in amino acids: CASSLALENEQFF. The CDR3, as DNA: TGCGCCAGCAGCTTGGCCCTGGAAAATGAGCAGTTCTTC.

CDR3 in amino acids: CSVLPNTGELFF. In nucleotides, the CDR3 is TGCAGCGTTCTTCCGAACACCGGGGAGCTGTTTTTT. V and J are TRBV29-1 and TRBJ2-2, with D hard to call. Between the trimmed V and J ends, which lost 5 bases and 0 bases, there was a span of 4 bases. Per the germline V gene, CDR1 is SQVTM and CDR2 is ANQGSEA. The CDR3 spans 12 residues.

This clonotype was recorded a few times. The chain is built from TRBV7-3 and TRBJ2-5, with 10 nucleotides matching TRBD1. The germline V gene encodes CDR1 SGHTA and CDR2 FQGTGA. This CDR3 has 14 residues. V shed 6 bases and J 3 bases; nucleotides not matched to a gene: 4. CDR3 sequence reads: CASRSGTGEETQYF. Written as DNA, the CDR3 is TGTGCCAGCAGGTCTGGGACAGGGGAAGAGACCCAGTACTTC.

This clonotype occurred many times. The chain employs TRBV7-9 and TRBJ2-1; the D is unclear. V was pared by 5 bases and J by 3 bases, with 8 bases between. The CDR3 consists of 13 residues. Per the germline V gene, CDR1 is SEHNR and CDR2 is FQNEAQ (reference sequence). CDR3 nucleotides: TGTGCCAGCAGCCCCCGGTACTACAATGAGCAGTTCTTC. This codes for CASSPRYYNEQFF. The full variable domain, completed using reference TRBV7-9 and TRBJ2-1, is DTGVSQNPRHKITKRGQNVTFRCDPISEHNRLYWYRQTLGQGPEFLTYFQNEAQLEKSRLLSDRFSAERPKGSFSTLEIQRTEQGDSAMYLCASSPRYYNEQFFGPGTRLTVL.

This clonotype has a handful of counts. The rearrangement joins TRBV3-1 to TRBJ2-7; 7 nucleotides agree with TRBD2. V lost 4 bases, J lost 4 bases, and 4 bases stayed unmatched. The CDR3 contains 13 residues. Germline lookup yields CDR1 LGHDT and CDR2 YNNKEL (reference sequence). CDR3 sequence: CASSRLADYEQYF. The CDR3 coding sequence is TGTGCCAGCAGCCGGCTAGCGGATTACGAGCAGTACTTC.

This clonotype appeared a few times. The V and J genes are TRBV7-2 and TRBJ1-5; D is ambiguous. V was pared by 5 bases and J by 9 bases, with 11 bases between. The germline V gene has CDR1 SGHTA and CDR2 FQGNSA. The CDR3 is 12 amino acids. This CDR3 is CASSLQVGPQHF. CDR3 DNA sequence: TGTGCCAGCAGCCTTCAGGTCGGGCCCCAGCATTTT.

Worth noting for this clonotype: A far larger clone is only one base removed, so a read error is likely. V usage is TRBV12-3 or TRBV12-4 and J usage is TRBJ2-1; no definite D call. With the DNA end fitting TRBJ2-7 better, the J assignment may be wrong. This CDR3 contains 12 residues. As DNA, the CDR3 is TGTGCCAGCAGTTTGGGGATCAATGAGCAGTACTTC. Protein product: CASSLGINEQYF.

This clonotype has a handful of counts. This sequence joins TRBV27 and TRBJ2-2; the D gene is possibly TRBD2 (5 bases). The CDR3 spans 12 residues. Per germline, CDR1 MNHEY and CDR2 SMNVEV (reference sequence). V gave up 7 bases and J gave up 6 bases, with 9 bases separating them. In DNA, the CDR3 is TGTGCCAGCACTGGGCGGGCCGGGGAGCTGTTTTTT. Its protein is CASTGRAGELFF.

The chain links TRBV18 to TRBJ1-5; 7 bases map to TRBD1. Trimming removed 2 bases from V and 4 bases from J; junction bases left unmatched: 5. The length of the CDR3 is 15 residues. The V gene's germline CDR1 is KGHSH and CDR2 LQKENI. The CDR3 is CASSPKTGLNQPQHF. CDR3 coding DNA: TGTGCCAGCTCACCAAAGACAGGGTTAAATCAGCCCCAGCATTTT.

This clonotype was detected ten times or more. This chain links TRBV2 with TRBJ2-2; D might be TRBD2 (6 bases). The CDR3 is made up of 15 amino acids. The V and J ends lost 10 bases and 6 bases respectively, with 21 bases between them. Germline CDR1 reads SNHLY; CDR2 reads FYNNEI. CDR3 nucleotides: TGTGCCAAGACGGGGGTGGGAGGTCCGGCCGGGGAGCTGTTTTTT. It codes for CAKTGVGGPAGELFF.

This clonotype was counted ten times or more. V gene TRBV12-3 or TRBV12-4 combines with J gene TRBJ2-1; tentative D call: TRBD1 (6 bases). The CDR3 length is 15 residues. V was cut by 2 bases and J by 6 bases, with 14 bases left in between. As DNA, the CDR3 is TGTGCCAGCAGTTTAACCAGGTCCAGGGGCAATGAGCAGTTCTTC. Its protein is CASSLTRSRGNEQFF.

This clonotype was detected ten times or more. The rearrangement uses TRBV7-9 and TRBJ2-3; possible D gene TRBD2, 6 bases. Deletions cut 5 bases from V and 2 bases from J, with 20 bases between. Germline V gene sequence: CDR1 SEHNR, CDR2 FQNEAQ (reference sequence). This CDR3 has 17 residues. The CDR3 sequence: CASSPPRGSGPTDTQYF. The CDR3, as DNA: TGTGCCAGCAGCCCGCCTCGGGGGTCGGGGCCCACAGATACGCAGTATTTT.

The genes are TRBV5-1 and TRBJ2-3; 13 nucleotides match TRBD2. The ends lost 4 bases at V and 5 bases at J; junction bases unmatched: 10. Germline V gives CDR1 SGHRS, CDR2 YFSETQ. This CDR3 contains 17 residues. CDR3 DNA sequence: TGCGCCAGCAGCCAGATACCGGGACTAGCGGGACAAGATACGCAGTATTTT. Translation: CASSQIPGLAGQDTQYF.

This clonotype was seen repeatedly, ten times or more. The rearrangement links TRBV7-9 to TRBJ2-3, with 8 bases lining up with TRBD2. This CDR3 has 15 residues. V trimming: 8 bases; J trimming: 3 bases; junction bases outside the gene matches: 10. Germline CDR1 and CDR2: SEHNR and FQNEAQ (reference sequence). This chain's CDR3 is CASHRAGAGTDTQYF. CDR3 nucleotides: TGTGCCAGCCACCGAGCGGGAGCGGGAACAGATACGCAGTATTTT.

This chain links TRBV6-1 with TRBJ2-7, with D unclear. The CDR3 consists of 12 residues. With 10 bases removed from V and 2 bases from J, the gap between germline ends came to 12 bases. Germline-derived CDR1 and CDR2 are MNHNS and SASEGT. DNA for the CDR3: TGTGCCACCGCCGGCTCAGCCTACGAGCAGTACTTC. Translating gives CATAGSAYEQYF.